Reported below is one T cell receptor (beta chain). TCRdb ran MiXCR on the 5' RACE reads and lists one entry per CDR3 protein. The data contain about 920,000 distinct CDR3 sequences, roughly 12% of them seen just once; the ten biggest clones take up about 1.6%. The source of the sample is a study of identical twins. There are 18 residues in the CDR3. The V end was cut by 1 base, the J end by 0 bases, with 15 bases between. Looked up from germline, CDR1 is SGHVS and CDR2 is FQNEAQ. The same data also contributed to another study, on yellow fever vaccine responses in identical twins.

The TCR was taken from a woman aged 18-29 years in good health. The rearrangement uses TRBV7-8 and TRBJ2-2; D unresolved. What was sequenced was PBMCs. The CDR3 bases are TGTGCCAGCAGCTTAGTGGGCAGGCAACTCGCGAACACCGGGGAGCTGTTTTTT. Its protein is CASSLVGRQLANTGELFF.